This TCR beta chain was obtained from a study of blood T cells in healthy people across ages. Broader study findings: Per million T cells, the diversity of TCR beta decreased roughly linearly as age advanced.

V was shortened by 4 bases and J by 4 bases, with 16 bases between the two germline ends. CDR1 and CDR2 from the germline V gene are MNHEY and SVGAGI. The CDR3 spans 15 residues. Sample-barcoded 5' priming and a J-beta primer mix drove a second PCR of about 6 to 12 cycles. TCRdb fed the 5' RACE reads into MiXCR, producing one record per CDR3 protein. The data hold 750,000 to 850,000 distinct CDR3 sequences, with around 25% observed a single time. On this clonotype: What it recognizes is unknown.

The data were also submitted as part of a second study, on T cells of mothers and their children.

Sequencing was carried out using blood. This TCR was sampled from a boy aged 5-17 years in good health. V and J are TRBV6-5 and TRBJ1-1; D possibly corresponds to TRBD1 (6 bases). CDR3 in DNA: TGTGCCAGCAGTTGGGATTCCTCAGGGGTCACTGAAGCTTTCTTT. It is translated as CASSWDSSGVTEAFF.